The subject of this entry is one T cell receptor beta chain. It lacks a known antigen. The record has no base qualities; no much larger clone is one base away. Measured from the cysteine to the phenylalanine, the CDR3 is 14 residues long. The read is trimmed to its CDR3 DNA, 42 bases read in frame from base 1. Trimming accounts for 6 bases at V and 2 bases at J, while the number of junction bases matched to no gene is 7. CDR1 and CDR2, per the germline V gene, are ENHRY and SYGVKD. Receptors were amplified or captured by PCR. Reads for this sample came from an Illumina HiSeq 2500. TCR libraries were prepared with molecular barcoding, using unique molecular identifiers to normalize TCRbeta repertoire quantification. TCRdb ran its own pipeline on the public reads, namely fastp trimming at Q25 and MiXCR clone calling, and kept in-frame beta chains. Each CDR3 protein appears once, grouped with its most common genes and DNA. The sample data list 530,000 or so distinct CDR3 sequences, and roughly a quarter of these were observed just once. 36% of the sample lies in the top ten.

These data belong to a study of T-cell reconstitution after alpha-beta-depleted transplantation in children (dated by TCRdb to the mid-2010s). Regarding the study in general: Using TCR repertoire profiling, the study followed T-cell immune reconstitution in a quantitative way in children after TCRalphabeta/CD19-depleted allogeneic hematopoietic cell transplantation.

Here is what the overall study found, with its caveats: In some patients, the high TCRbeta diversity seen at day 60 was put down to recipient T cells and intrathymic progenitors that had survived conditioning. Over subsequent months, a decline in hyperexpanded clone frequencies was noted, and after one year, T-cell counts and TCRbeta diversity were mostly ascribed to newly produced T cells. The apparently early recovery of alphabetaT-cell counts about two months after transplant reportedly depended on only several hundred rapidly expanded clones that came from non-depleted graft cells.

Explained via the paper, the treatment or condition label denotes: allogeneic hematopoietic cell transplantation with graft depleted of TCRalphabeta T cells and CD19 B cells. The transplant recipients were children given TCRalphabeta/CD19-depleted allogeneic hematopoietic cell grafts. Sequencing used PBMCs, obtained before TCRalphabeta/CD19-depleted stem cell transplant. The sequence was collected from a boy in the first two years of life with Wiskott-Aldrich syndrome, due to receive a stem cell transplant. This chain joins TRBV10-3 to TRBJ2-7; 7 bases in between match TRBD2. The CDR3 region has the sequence CAISPGLPTYEQYF. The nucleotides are TGTGCCATCAGCCCGGGACTACCTACCTACGAGCAGTACTTC.